Listed below are T cell receptor beta chains from one sample, sequenced in a study of cytomegalovirus exposure and HLA in healthy donors. Method: immunoSEQ multiplex PCR; TCRdb's copy keeps in-frame clones and lacks some. The data show about 100,000 clones, with 50% to 65% seen just once and 3% to 4% held by the top ten. Sequencing used PBMCs. These receptor sequences come from a man under 40 in good health and CMV-seropositive. Both conserved end residues are part of each CDR3. A D gene is named only where the DNA matches it firmly. Clone size appears in some rows only: once, few, many, or a class for an expanded clone.

>TRBJ1-5|-|-|TRBV6-5
TGTGCCAGCAGTTACGGGGGACGGGAGGATCAGCCCCAGCATTTT
CASSYGGREDQPQHF
>TRBJ1-5|-|few|TRBV19
TGTGCCAGTAGTAGGGCGGGGGGCGGCAATCAGCCCCAGCATTTT
CASSRAGGGNQPQHF
>TRBJ1-4|TRBD1|-|TRBV27
TGTGCCAGCAGTTTCGGACAGGCCAATGAAAAACTGTTTTTT
CASSFGQANEKLFF
>TRBJ2-3|-|-|TRBV5-4
TGTGCCAGCAGCGCAGGGTTGACAGATACGCAGTATTTT
CASSAGLTDTQYF
>TRBJ2-3|TRBD2|-|TRBV7-2
TGTGCCAGCAGCGCCCGACTAGCGGGGGGATCTGATACGCAGTATTTT
CASSARLAGGSDTQYF
>TRBJ1-1|-|-|TRBV18
TGTGCCAGCTCACCATCACAGGAGGGAGGTGCTTTCTTT
CASSPSQEGGAFF
>TRBJ1-2|TRBD1|once|TRBV2
TGTGCCAGCAACGGACAGGCGTCGTATGGCTACACCTTC
CASNGQASYGYTF
>TRBJ2-1|TRBD1|once|TRBV6-5
TGTGCCAGCAGTTACGGGACAGGCCTCGGGAATGAGCAGTTCTTC
CASSYGTGLGNEQFF
>TRBJ2-2|TRBD2|-|TRBV5-1
TGCGCCAGCAGCTTGGAGTGGCTAGCGGGGACCGGGGAGCTGTTTTTT
CASSLEWLAGTGELFF
>TRBJ2-1|-|-|TRBV7-9
TGTGCCAGCAGCTTAGATTTGGGGGCTGAGCAGTTCTTC
CASSLDLGAEQFF
>TRBJ2-2|-|-|TRBV2
TGTGCCAGCAGTGATGGTTCTTGGGCTACTCGCTTGAACACCGGGGAGCTGTTTTTT
CASSDGSWATRLNTGELFF
>TRBJ2-7|TRBD1|-|TRBV5-6
TGTGCCAGCAGCCCAGGGGGACGGGCGGGCGAGCAGTACTTC
CASSPGGRAGEQYF
>TRBJ2-3|TRBD2|-|TRBV7-9
TGTGCCAGCAGCTTGGGGGGGGTCCGAGCAGATACGCAGTATTTT
CASSLGGVRADTQYF
>TRBJ2-3|TRBD2|-|TRBV6-5
TGTGCCAGCAGTTCCGGGACTAGCGGCACAGATACGCAGTATTTT
CASSSGTSGTDTQYF
>TRBJ2-7|TRBD2|-|TRBV19
TGTGCCAGTAGCCTTAGCGGGGGACCCTACGAGCAGTACTTC
CASSLSGGPYEQYF
>TRBJ2-5|-|-|TRBV19
TGTGCCAGTAGTATAGGCGGGAACTTTCAAGAGACCCAGTACTTC
CASSIGGNFQETQYF
>TRBJ2-1|-|-|TRBV14
TGTGCCAGCAGCCAAGATAGGACTGTATACAATGAGCAGTTCTTC
CASSQDRTVYNEQFF
>TRBJ1-4|-|-|TRBV19
TGTGCCAGTACCGAACAGAGAGGAGGCGAAAAACTGTTTTTT
CASTEQRGGEKLFF
>TRBJ2-5|TRBD1|-|TRBV10-3
TGTGCCATCAGTCCGGGACAGGGGTTTGGAGAGACCCAGTACTTC
CAISPGQGFGETQYF
>TRBJ2-2|-|-|TRBV7-2
TGTGCCAGCAGCCCCCGGGCCGGGGAGCTGTTTTTT
CASSPRAGELFF
>TRBJ1-5|-|few|TRBV18
TGTGCCAGCTCACCAGGGGGCGGCAATCAGCCCCAGCATTTT
CASSPGGGNQPQHF
>TRBJ2-1|-|-|TRBV20-1
TGCAGGGTCGAGGAGCAGTTCTTC
CRVEEQFF
>TRBJ2-3|TRBD2|-|TRBV6-5
TGTGCCAGCAGTTACGGCGGGGGGGAGACAGATACGCAGTATTTT
CASSYGGGETDTQYF
>TRBJ1-1|-|once|TRBV5-1
TGCGCCAGCAGCTTGGACCAGGGTTTTTTTGAAGCTTTCTTT
CASSLDQGFFEAFF